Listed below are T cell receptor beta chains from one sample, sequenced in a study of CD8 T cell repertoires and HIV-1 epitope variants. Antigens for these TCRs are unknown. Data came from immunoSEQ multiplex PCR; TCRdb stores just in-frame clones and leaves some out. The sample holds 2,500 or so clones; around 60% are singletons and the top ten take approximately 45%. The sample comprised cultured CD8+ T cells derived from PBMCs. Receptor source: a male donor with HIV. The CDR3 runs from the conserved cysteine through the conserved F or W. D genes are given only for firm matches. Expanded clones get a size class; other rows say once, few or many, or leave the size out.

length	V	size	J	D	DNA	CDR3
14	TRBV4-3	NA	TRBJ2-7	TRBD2	TGCGCCAGCAGCCAAGCAGCGGGGGTCTACGAGCAGTACTTC	CASSQAAGVYEQYF
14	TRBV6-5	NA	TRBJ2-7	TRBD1	TGTGCCAGCAGTTACGGGACAGGGAACTACGAGCAGTACTTC	CASSYGTGNYEQYF
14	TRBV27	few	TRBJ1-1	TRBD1	TGTGCCAGCAGTCCGTGGACAGGGCACACTGAAGCTTTCTTT	CASSPWTGHTEAFF
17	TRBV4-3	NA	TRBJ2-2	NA	TGCGCCAGCAGCCAAGTCCCCTTCCGAGGGGGAGCCGGGGAGCTGTTTTTT	CASSQVPFRGGAGELFF
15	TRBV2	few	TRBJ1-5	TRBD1	TGTGCCAGCAGTGTGGACAGGGGGCCAAGGCAGCCCCAGCATTTT	CASSVDRGPRQPQHF
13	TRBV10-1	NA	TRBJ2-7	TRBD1	TGCGCCAGCAGTTTGGGACAGGCGGGGGAGCAGTACTTC	CASSLGQAGEQYF
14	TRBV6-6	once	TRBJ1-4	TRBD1	TGTGCCAGCAGCGTGACAGGGTTTAACGAAAAACTGTTTTTT	CASSVTGFNEKLFF
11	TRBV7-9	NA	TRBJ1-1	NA	TGTGCCAGCAGCTTAGATACTGAAGCTTTCTTT	CASSLDTEAFF
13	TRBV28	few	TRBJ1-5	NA	TGTGCCAGCAGTTTAGGAGGGGTGACGGCCCAGCATTTT	CASSLGGVTAQHF
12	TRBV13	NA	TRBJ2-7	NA	TGTGCCAGCAGGGAGGGGGCGTCCGAGCAGTACTTC	CASREGASEQYF
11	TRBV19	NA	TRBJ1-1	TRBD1	TGTGCCTTCTCAGGGGGCGCGGGGGCTTTCTTT	CAFSGGAGAFF
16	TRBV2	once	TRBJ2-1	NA	TGTGCCAGCAGTGAAGAACCTTACGGGTCAAGGGATGAGCAGTTCTTC	CASSEEPYGSRDEQFF
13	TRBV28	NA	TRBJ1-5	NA	TGTGCCAGCAGTTGGGACCTAGGACAGCCCCAGCATTTT	CASSWDLGQPQHF
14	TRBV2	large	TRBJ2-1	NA	TGTGCCAGCAGTGAGGGGGGGACATTGAATGAGCAGTTCTTC	CASSEGGTLNEQFF
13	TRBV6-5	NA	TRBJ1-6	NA	TGTGCCAGCAAAATACAAGATAATTCACCCCTCCACTTT	CASKIQDNSPLHF
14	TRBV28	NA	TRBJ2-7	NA	TGTGCCAGCAGTTTATCAGCTAGAGCCTACGAGCAGTACTTC	CASSLSARAYEQYF
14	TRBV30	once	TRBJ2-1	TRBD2	TGTGCCTGGAGGGAACCGGGACTAGCTCATGAGCAGTTCTTC	CAWREPGLAHEQFF
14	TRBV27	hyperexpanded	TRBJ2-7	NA	TGTGCCAGCAGTTCAGATGTCTCGGCCTACGAGCAGTACTTC	CASSSDVSAYEQYF
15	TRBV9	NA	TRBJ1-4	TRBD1	TGTGCCAGCAGCCCAAGGGACAGTTCTAATGAAAAACTGTTTTTT	CASSPRDSSNEKLFF
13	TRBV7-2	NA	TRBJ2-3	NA	TGTGCCAGCAGCTATACTAGAGCCGATACGCAGTATTTT	CASSYTRADTQYF
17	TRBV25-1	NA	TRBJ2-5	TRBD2	TGTGCCAGCAGTGAAGCCACTAGCGGTCAATCCCAAGAGACCCAGTACTTC	CASSEATSGQSQETQYF
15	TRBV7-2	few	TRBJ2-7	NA	TGTGCCAGCAGCTTAACCCGGGACTCCTCCTACGAGCAGTACTTC	CASSLTRDSSYEQYF
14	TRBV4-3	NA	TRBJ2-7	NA	TGCGCCAGCAGCCAAGACGAGACGGGCTACGAGCAGTACTTC	CASSQDETGYEQYF
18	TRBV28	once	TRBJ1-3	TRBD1	TGTGCCAGCAGTCTCTACAGGGGGCAGATTTCCCCTGGAAACACCATATATTTT	CASSLYRGQISPGNTIYF
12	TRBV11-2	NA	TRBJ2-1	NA	TGTGCCAGCAGCCGCGCTAACAATGAGCAGTTCTTC	CASSRANNEQFF
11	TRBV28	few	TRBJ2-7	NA	TGTGCCAGCAGTTCCAACTACGAGCAGTACTTC	CASSSNYEQYF
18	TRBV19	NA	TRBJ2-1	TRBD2	TGTGCCAGTTCCCTGCGTGTCTCTCAAGCGGGGGGGCCAAATGAGCAGTTCTTC	CASSLRVSQAGGPNEQFF
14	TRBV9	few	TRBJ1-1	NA	TGTGCCAGCAGCCCCTCCGGTGGCATCACTGAAGCTTTCTTT	CASSPSGGITEAFF
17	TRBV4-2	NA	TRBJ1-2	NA	TGTGCCAGCAGCCAAGAGGCAGGCATGACCCCAAACTATGGCTACACCTTC	CASSQEAGMTPNYGYTF
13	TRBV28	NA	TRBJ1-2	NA	TGTGCCAGCAGTTTTACAGGGCGGGGAGGCTACACCTTC	CASSFTGRGGYTF
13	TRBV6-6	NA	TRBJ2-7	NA	TGTGCCAGCAGACCTATTGGGGGCTACGAGCAGTACTTC	CASRPIGGYEQYF
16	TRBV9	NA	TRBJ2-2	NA	TGTGCCAGCAGCGTAGGCACCCAGGGGAAAACCGGGGAGCTGTTTTTT	CASSVGTQGKTGELFF
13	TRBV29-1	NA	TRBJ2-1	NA	TGCAGCGTGCTGACTAGCTCCTACAATGAGCAGTTCTTC	CSVLTSSYNEQFF
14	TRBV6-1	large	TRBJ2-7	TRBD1	TGTGCCAGCAGACAGGGGGCTTCCTCCTACGAGCAGTACTTC	CASRQGASSYEQYF
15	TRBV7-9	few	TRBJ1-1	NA	TGTGCCAGCAGCTATCCTCTTAAAGAGGACACTGAAGCTTTCTTT	CASSYPLKEDTEAFF
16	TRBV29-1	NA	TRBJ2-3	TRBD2	TGCAGCGTTGGAGCCCTAGGAGCGGGAGGGTCAGATACGCAGTATTTT	CSVGALGAGGSDTQYF
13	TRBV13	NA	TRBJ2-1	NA	TGTGCCAGCAGCTTACTGGCCTACAATGAGCAGTTCTTC	CASSLLAYNEQFF
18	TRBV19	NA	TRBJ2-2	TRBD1	TGTGCCAGTAGTATAGCCCTTGGAGAGGGGGCCTTCACCGGGGAGCTGTTTTTT	CASSIALGEGAFTGELFF
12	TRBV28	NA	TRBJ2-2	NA	TGTGCCAGCAGTCCCCTCGGCGGGGAGCTGTTTTTT	CASSPLGGELFF
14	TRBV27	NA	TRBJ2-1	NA	TGTGCCAGCAGTTTACTAGGGCAGGGAGATGAGCAGTTCTTC	CASSLLGQGDEQFF
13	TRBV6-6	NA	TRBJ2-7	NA	TGTGCCAGCAGGCTTGGACCCCCGGGGGAGCAGTACTTC	CASRLGPPGEQYF
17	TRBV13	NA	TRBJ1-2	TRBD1	TGTGCCAGCAGCTTAAATGTGGGACAGCAAGCTAACTATGGCTACACCTTC	CASSLNVGQQANYGYTF